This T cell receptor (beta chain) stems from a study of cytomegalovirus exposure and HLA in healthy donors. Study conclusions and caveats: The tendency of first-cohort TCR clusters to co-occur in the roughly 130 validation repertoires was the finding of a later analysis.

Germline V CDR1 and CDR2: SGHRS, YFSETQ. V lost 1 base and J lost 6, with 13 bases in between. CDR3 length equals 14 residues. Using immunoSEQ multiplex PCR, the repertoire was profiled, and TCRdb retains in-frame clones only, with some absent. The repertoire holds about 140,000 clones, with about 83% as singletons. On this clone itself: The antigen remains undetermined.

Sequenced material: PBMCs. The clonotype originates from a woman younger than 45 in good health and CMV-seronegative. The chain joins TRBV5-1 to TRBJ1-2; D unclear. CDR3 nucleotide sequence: TGCGCCAGCAGCTTGAATTTGGCCAGTCATGGCTACACCTTC. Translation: CASSLNLASHGYTF.